Listed below are T cell receptor beta chains from one sample, sequenced in a study of blood T cell repertoires in COVID-19. Only in-frame clones appear in the TCRdb table, and some are missing; sequencing was by immunoSEQ multiplex PCR. The sample carries 200,000 or so clones, 88% recorded once. The sequenced material came from PBMCs or T cells enriched from blood (not recorded which). Receptor source: a woman in her 30s who had recovered from COVID-19. CDR3s include the opening cysteine and the closing phenylalanine or tryptophan. The order of the fields is J gene, clone size, V gene, D gene, CDR3 DNA, CDR3 protein. D genes are given only for firm matches. Size values are once, few and many counts, or a class for expanded clones, and some rows have none.

j_call: TRBJ1-2
clone_size: -
v_call: TRBV7-2
d_call: -
cdr3_nt: TGTGCCAGCAGCTTAGGGGGGGGCTATGGCTACACCTTC
cdr3_aa: CASSLGGGYGYTF

j_call: TRBJ1-4
clone_size: few
v_call: TRBV14
d_call: -
cdr3_nt: TGTGCCAGCAGGCTCGGTAATGAAAAACTGTTTTTT
cdr3_aa: CASRLGNEKLFF

j_call: TRBJ2-3
clone_size: -
v_call: TRBV6-5
d_call: -
cdr3_nt: TGTGCCAGCAGTTTTACAACAGGGATCGATACGCAGTATTTT
cdr3_aa: CASSFTTGIDTQYF

j_call: TRBJ2-1
clone_size: -
v_call: TRBV10-3
d_call: -
cdr3_nt: TGTGCCATCGGACGACGAAGGGAGGATCACAATGAGCAGTTCTTC
cdr3_aa: CAIGRRREDHNEQFF

j_call: TRBJ1-1
clone_size: -
v_call: TRBV10-3
d_call: -
cdr3_nt: TGTGCCATCAGGTCAACAGGGATAAACACTGAAGCTTTCTTT
cdr3_aa: CAIRSTGINTEAFF

j_call: TRBJ2-1
clone_size: -
v_call: TRBV7-2
d_call: TRBD2
cdr3_nt: TGTGCCAGCAGCTTAGATCTAGCGGGGGGTGAAAATGAGCAGTTCTTC
cdr3_aa: CASSLDLAGGENEQFF

j_call: TRBJ2-1
clone_size: -
v_call: TRBV7-9
d_call: -
cdr3_nt: TGTGCCAGCAGCCTAGAACGGTTGGTATACAATGAGCAGTTCTTC
cdr3_aa: CASSLERLVYNEQFF

j_call: TRBJ2-7
clone_size: -
v_call: TRBV18
d_call: TRBD1
cdr3_nt: TGTGCCAGCTCACCCGCCGGACAGGGGGCTTACGAGCAGTACTTC
cdr3_aa: CASSPAGQGAYEQYF

j_call: TRBJ1-1
clone_size: many
v_call: TRBV6-5
d_call: -
cdr3_nt: TGTGCCAGCAGTTACAACGGAAGAGGCGCTGAAGCTTTCTTT
cdr3_aa: CASSYNGRGAEAFF

j_call: TRBJ2-3
clone_size: -
v_call: TRBV6-5
d_call: -
cdr3_nt: TGTGCCAGCAGTTACTCGACGGGGGAGCGCACAGATACGCAGTATTTT
cdr3_aa: CASSYSTGERTDTQYF

j_call: TRBJ2-2
clone_size: -
v_call: TRBV5-1
d_call: -
cdr3_nt: TGCGCCAGCAGCTCTAACGGGGAGCTGTTTTTT
cdr3_aa: CASSSNGELFF

j_call: TRBJ1-1
clone_size: -
v_call: TRBV6-5
d_call: -
cdr3_nt: TGTGCCACCCGAAGGGGGACAGAAGCTTTCTTT
cdr3_aa: CATRRGTEAFF

j_call: TRBJ1-6
clone_size: few
v_call: TRBV7-8
d_call: -
cdr3_nt: TGTGCCAGCAGCTTAGGGCCCGCAGGGCAATATAATTCACCCCTCCACTTT
cdr3_aa: CASSLGPAGQYNSPLHF

j_call: TRBJ1-1
clone_size: -
v_call: TRBV11-1
d_call: -
cdr3_nt: TGTGCCAGCAGCTTAGCACAGGGAGTAGTCACTGAAGCTTTCTTT
cdr3_aa: CASSLAQGVVTEAFF

j_call: TRBJ2-7
clone_size: -
v_call: TRBV7-2
d_call: -
cdr3_nt: TGTGCCAGCAGCTTATCCGGGGGTTACGAGCAGTACTTC
cdr3_aa: CASSLSGGYEQYF

j_call: TRBJ2-7
clone_size: -
v_call: TRBV6-6
d_call: TRBD1
cdr3_nt: TGTGCCAGCAGTACCCGGACAGGGGGCAGTAACGAGCAGTACTTC
cdr3_aa: CASSTRTGGSNEQYF

j_call: TRBJ1-5
clone_size: -
v_call: TRBV5-6
d_call: -
cdr3_nt: TGTGCCAGCAGCTTGCGGCCAGGGACTGGGCCCCAGCATTTT
cdr3_aa: CASSLRPGTGPQHF

j_call: TRBJ2-2
clone_size: many
v_call: TRBV3-1/TRBV3-2
d_call: -
cdr3_nt: TGTGCCAGCAGCCAAGTGTCGGGGAACACCGGGGAGCTGTTTTTT
cdr3_aa: CASSQVSGNTGELFF

j_call: TRBJ1-2
clone_size: -
v_call: TRBV11-2
d_call: -
cdr3_nt: TGTGCCAGCAGAAAAACAACAGGGACCAACTATGGCTACACCTTC
cdr3_aa: CASRKTTGTNYGYTF

j_call: TRBJ1-5
clone_size: -
v_call: TRBV7-9
d_call: TRBD1
cdr3_nt: TGTGCCAGCACCCCACAGGGGAGTGGCAATCAGCCCCAGCATTTT
cdr3_aa: CASTPQGSGNQPQHF

j_call: TRBJ2-1
clone_size: -
v_call: TRBV5-1
d_call: TRBD1
cdr3_nt: TGCGCCAGCAGCGGGACGACAGGGGCCAATGAGCAGTTCTTC
cdr3_aa: CASSGTTGANEQFF

j_call: TRBJ1-2
clone_size: few
v_call: TRBV27
d_call: -
cdr3_nt: TGTGCCAGCAGTTGGGACTACCGCTATGGCTACACCTTC
cdr3_aa: CASSWDYRYGYTF

j_call: TRBJ2-1
clone_size: -
v_call: TRBV3-1/TRBV3-2
d_call: -
cdr3_nt: TGTGCCAGCAGCCGGGACACATTATACAATGAGCAGTTCTTC
cdr3_aa: CASSRDTLYNEQFF

j_call: TRBJ1-2
clone_size: -
v_call: TRBV4-2
d_call: TRBD1
cdr3_nt: TGTGCCAGCAGCCATAACCCCGGGACAGGGGGCAGGTATGGCTACACCTTC
cdr3_aa: CASSHNPGTGGRYGYTF

j_call: TRBJ2-2
clone_size: -
v_call: TRBV12-5
d_call: TRBD1
cdr3_nt: TGTGCTAGTGGTTTGGTTCAGGGGGCGTCCGGGGAGCTGTTTTTT
cdr3_aa: CASGLVQGASGELFF

j_call: TRBJ1-2
clone_size: -
v_call: TRBV21-1
d_call: -
cdr3_nt: TGTGCCAGCAGCAAAGCGCGCCCAGACAGGGGTGGGAATGGCTACACCTTC
cdr3_aa: CASSKARPDRGGNGYTF

j_call: TRBJ1-3
clone_size: -
v_call: TRBV7-2
d_call: -
cdr3_nt: TGTGCCAGCAGCCGCGTCTCTGGAAACACCATATATTTT
cdr3_aa: CASSRVSGNTIYF

j_call: TRBJ2-2
clone_size: -
v_call: TRBV4-1
d_call: TRBD1
cdr3_nt: TGCGCCAGCAGCCAAAGGACAGGGTTAAACACCGGGGAGCTGTTTTTT
cdr3_aa: CASSQRTGLNTGELFF

j_call: TRBJ1-2
clone_size: -
v_call: TRBV6-2/TRBV6-3
d_call: TRBD1
cdr3_nt: TGTGCCAGCAGTTCCGGGACAGGGGTCTATGGCTACACCTTC
cdr3_aa: CASSSGTGVYGYTF

j_call: TRBJ2-5
clone_size: -
v_call: TRBV25-1
d_call: -
cdr3_nt: TGTGCCAGCAGTGGTAAGCAGACTCAAGAGACCCAGTACTTC
cdr3_aa: CASSGKQTQETQYF

j_call: TRBJ1-1
clone_size: -
v_call: TRBV19
d_call: TRBD1
cdr3_nt: TGTGCCAGTAGTAGCGGACAGGCTACTGAAGCTTTCTTT
cdr3_aa: CASSSGQATEAFF

j_call: TRBJ2-7
clone_size: -
v_call: TRBV11-2
d_call: -
cdr3_nt: TGTGCCAGCAGCACTACTGCTTCCTACGAGCAGTACTTC
cdr3_aa: CASSTTASYEQYF

j_call: TRBJ1-2
clone_size: -
v_call: TRBV15
d_call: TRBD1
cdr3_nt: TGTGCCACCAGCAGAGATATGACAGGGAGCACCTTC
cdr3_aa: CATSRDMTGSTF

j_call: TRBJ1-3
clone_size: once
v_call: TRBV6-5
d_call: -
cdr3_nt: TGTGCCAGCAGTACAGGGTTTGGAAACACCATATATTTT
cdr3_aa: CASSTGFGNTIYF

j_call: TRBJ2-1
clone_size: -
v_call: TRBV7-2
d_call: -
cdr3_nt: TGTGCCAGCAGCCCGAGAGGCCGCAATGAGCAGTTCTTC
cdr3_aa: CASSPRGRNEQFF

j_call: TRBJ2-1
clone_size: -
v_call: TRBV5-1
d_call: -
cdr3_nt: TGCGCCAGCAGCTCGGGGGTCACCGACAATGAGCAGTTCTTC
cdr3_aa: CASSSGVTDNEQFF

j_call: TRBJ1-5
clone_size: -
v_call: TRBV2
d_call: TRBD1
cdr3_nt: TGTGCCAGCAGTGGACAGGGGGGTCAGCCCCAGCATTTT
cdr3_aa: CASSGQGGQPQHF

j_call: TRBJ1-2
clone_size: -
v_call: TRBV4-2
d_call: TRBD1
cdr3_nt: TGTGCCAGCAGCCAAGAGGGCCTGGAACAGGGGGCCGGCTACACCTTC
cdr3_aa: CASSQEGLEQGAGYTF

j_call: TRBJ2-2
clone_size: -
v_call: TRBV4-1
d_call: TRBD1
cdr3_nt: TGCGCCAGCAGCCCAAGTCGGACGGGACAGCCGAACACCGGGGAGCTGTTTTTT
cdr3_aa: CASSPSRTGQPNTGELFF

j_call: TRBJ1-1
clone_size: -
v_call: TRBV3-1/TRBV3-2
d_call: -
cdr3_nt: TGTGCCAGCAGCCTCCCTGGGGGGAGCACTGAAGCTTTCTTT
cdr3_aa: CASSLPGGSTEAFF

j_call: TRBJ1-5
clone_size: -
v_call: TRBV7-2
d_call: -
cdr3_nt: TGTGCCAGCAGCTTAGGCGGGCTCAATCAGCCCCAGCATTTT
cdr3_aa: CASSLGGLNQPQHF

j_call: TRBJ1-3
clone_size: -
v_call: TRBV7-2
d_call: TRBD1
cdr3_nt: TGTGCCAGCAGCTTACAGGGGGCGCATGGAAACACCATATATTTT
cdr3_aa: CASSLQGAHGNTIYF

j_call: TRBJ1-2
clone_size: -
v_call: TRBV29-1
d_call: -
cdr3_nt: TGCAGCGTTGAAGCCCTGATTGGAGGATATGGCTACACCTTC
cdr3_aa: CSVEALIGGYGYTF

j_call: TRBJ2-1
clone_size: -
v_call: TRBV19
d_call: TRBD1
cdr3_nt: TGTGCCAGTAGGACCGGACAGGGGGCGAATGAGCAGTTCTTC
cdr3_aa: CASRTGQGANEQFF

j_call: TRBJ1-2
clone_size: -
v_call: TRBV14
d_call: -
cdr3_nt: TGTGCCAGCAGCCAAGGGACGCCTGCGGGCTATGGCTACACCTTC
cdr3_aa: CASSQGTPAGYGYTF

j_call: TRBJ2-1
clone_size: -
v_call: TRBV7-8
d_call: TRBD1
cdr3_nt: TGTGCCAGCAGCCCCGGGACAGGCAATGAGCAGTTCTTC
cdr3_aa: CASSPGTGNEQFF

j_call: TRBJ2-1
clone_size: -
v_call: TRBV14
d_call: TRBD2
cdr3_nt: TGTGCCAGCAGCCAATTTGTTTATAGCGGGGTTAGCTCCTACAATGAGCAGTTCTTC
cdr3_aa: CASSQFVYSGVSSYNEQFF

j_call: TRBJ2-2
clone_size: -
v_call: TRBV19
d_call: -
cdr3_nt: TGTGCCAGTAGTATCGGTTTTGGGAACACCGGGGAGCTGTTTTTT
cdr3_aa: CASSIGFGNTGELFF

j_call: TRBJ2-7
clone_size: -
v_call: TRBV3-1/TRBV3-2
d_call: -
cdr3_nt: TGTGCCAGCAGCAAACCTCAGGGTATCTACGAGCAGTACTTC
cdr3_aa: CASSKPQGIYEQYF

j_call: TRBJ1-2
clone_size: -
v_call: TRBV15
d_call: -
cdr3_nt: TGTGCCACCAGCAGAGATTGGGTCGCAGGCATCTATGGCTACACCTTC
cdr3_aa: CATSRDWVAGIYGYTF

j_call: TRBJ1-4
clone_size: once
v_call: TRBV18
d_call: TRBD1
cdr3_nt: TGTGCCAGCTCACCGACGAGACAGGGTAATGAAAAACTGTTTTTT
cdr3_aa: CASSPTRQGNEKLFF

j_call: TRBJ1-5
clone_size: -
v_call: TRBV5-5
d_call: -
cdr3_nt: TGTGCCAGCAGCTTGACAGGAGATAGCAATCAGCCCCAGCATTTT
cdr3_aa: CASSLTGDSNQPQHF

j_call: TRBJ2-3
clone_size: -
v_call: TRBV5-6
d_call: TRBD2
cdr3_nt: TGTGCCAGCAGCTTATCGGGACTAGCGGACGCTAGCACAGATACGCAGTATTTT
cdr3_aa: CASSLSGLADASTDTQYF

j_call: TRBJ2-1
clone_size: -
v_call: TRBV11-1
d_call: -
cdr3_nt: TGTGCCAGCAGCGCGGATGCCCATGAGCAGTTCTTC
cdr3_aa: CASSADAHEQFF